One T cell receptor (beta chain) is described in this entry. The antigen is unknown. This may stem from a read error, because a much larger clone lies one nucleotide away. These data belong to a study of T cells in Graves' hyperthyroidism and ophthalmopathy. Overall study context: It was at initial diagnosis, before any treatment, that peripheral blood was collected.

The CDR3 extends over 16 amino acids. Germline CDR1 is SGHVT and CDR2 is SQSDAQ. Trimming removed 5 bases at V and 4 bases at J, with 20 bases between. TCR beta CDR3 region amplification was performed from RNA transcripts. Researchers ran a first-round RT-PCR on the TCR CDR3 using the HTBI primer set. TCRdb recomputed calls from the multiplex PCR reads with MiXCR, one row per CDR3 protein. The table has roughly 100,000 distinct CDR3 sequences, approximately 50% seen once. Study results and limitations: The model foresaw ophthalmopathy a median approximately 6.1 months prior to onset.

No progression to ophthalmopathy during 18 months of follow-up defined stable disease. The sequence was collected from a man aged 35-49 years with Graves' hyperthyroidism. This chain joins TRBV7-4 and TRBJ1-2; possibly TRBD1 for D (6 bases). The sequenced material came from blood. The DNA for the CDR3 is TGTGCCAGCAGCCCTTCTCTGGGGGGCCGCCTCTATGGCTACACCTTC. It codes for CASSPSLGGRLYGYTF. Variable domain in full (rest from reference TRBV7-4 and TRBJ1-2): GAGVSQSPRYKVAKRGRDVALRCDSISGHVTLYWYRQTLGQGSEVLTYSQSDAQRDKSGRPSGRFSAERPERSVSTLKIQRTEQGDSAVYLCASSPSLGGRLYGYTFGSGTRLTVV.